Listed below are T cell receptor beta chains from one sample, sequenced in a study of cytomegalovirus exposure and HLA in healthy donors. Data came from immunoSEQ multiplex PCR; TCRdb stores just in-frame clones and leaves some out. The table shows some 170,000 clones, with 82% occurring only once. Sequencing was done on a sample of PBMCs. Every receptor here comes from a girl between 5 and 17 years old in good health and CMV-seropositive. CDR3s include the opening cysteine and the closing phenylalanine or tryptophan. The D gene is left open where the match is weak. Clone size, where shown, is once, few, many, or a class for clones that have expanded.

v_gene,abundance,len,j_gene,d_gene,CDR3aa,CDR3nt
TRBV11-2,NA,16,TRBJ2-3,NA,CASSLAGFPLTDTQYF,TGTGCCAGCAGCTTAGCGGGGTTTCCCCTCACAGATACGCAGTATTTT
TRBV6-1,NA,18,TRBJ2-3,TRBD2,CASSEALRASGSTDTQYF,TGTGCCAGCAGTGAAGCGCTTCGGGCTAGCGGTTCCACAGATACGCAGTATTTT
TRBV7-2,NA,17,TRBJ2-2,TRBD2,CASSSQAGGSGTGELFF,TGTGCCAGCAGCTCTCAGGCGGGGGGGTCGGGCACCGGGGAGCTGTTTTTT
TRBV5-6,few,14,TRBJ1-5,NA,CASSLGAGDQPQHF,TGTGCCAGCAGCTTGGGTGCGGGGGATCAGCCCCAGCATTTT
TRBV28,NA,16,TRBJ1-2,NA,CASSVVQGPRNYGYTF,TGTGCCAGCAGTGTAGTCCAGGGGCCGAGAAACTATGGCTACACCTTC
TRBV7-9,NA,16,TRBJ2-7,NA,CASSPQWERGKGEQYF,TGTGCCAGCAGCCCACAATGGGAACGGGGGAAGGGAGAGCAGTACTTC
TRBV30,NA,20,TRBJ2-3,NA,CAWSVPRENPKEPSTDTQYF,TGTGCCTGGAGTGTACCACGGGAGAACCCGAAGGAGCCCAGCACAGATACGCAGTATTTT
TRBV30,once,12,TRBJ1-1,NA,CASSDGINRAFF,TGTGCCAGCTCGGACGGGATCAATCGGGCTTTCTTT
TRBV28,NA,17,TRBJ2-1,TRBD2,CASSLTRTSGKSYEQFF,TGTGCCAGCAGTTTGACGAGGACTAGCGGGAAGTCCTATGAGCAGTTCTTC
TRBV10-2,NA,16,TRBJ1-5,NA,CASSESTTGIDQPQHF,TGCGCCAGCAGTGAGTCGACGACGGGGATAGATCAGCCCCAGCATTTT
TRBV9,NA,15,TRBJ2-1,TRBD2,CASSVDAGGGNEQFF,TGTGCCAGCAGCGTAGATGCGGGAGGAGGGAATGAGCAGTTCTTC
TRBV7-3,once,14,TRBJ2-3,NA,CASSLQSSTDTQYF,TGTGCCAGCAGCTTACAGTCCAGCACAGATACGCAGTATTTT
TRBV5-1,NA,14,TRBJ1-2,NA,CASSPHEGFYGYTF,TGCGCCAGCAGCCCTCACGAGGGCTTCTATGGCTACACCTTC